This TCR beta chain appears in the sequencing data of a study of human T cells and chemical hapten exposure. Overall study: DPC at 2% was the sensitizing agent, placed on around 2 cm by around 2 cm of upper inner arm skin. The patients, most of them female, presented with alopecia areata, totalis or universalis. TCR yield per sample varied, mainly due to pooled library volumes.

A single record per CDR3 protein comes from TCRdb applying MiXCR to the RACE reads. The top ten clones hold 2.3% of a sample with more than 250,000 distinct CDR3 sequences, about 8.1% of them seen once. With 3 bases clipped from V and 2 bases from J, the junction kept 6 bases outside the gene matches. This CDR3 has 14 residues. Germline V CDR1 and CDR2: DFQATT, SNEGSKA (reference sequence). Time point specified: pre-sensitization, week 0. As for treatment: therapeutic diphenylcyclopropenone sensitization with weekly scalp DPC. Sequenced here: whole blood, sampled in connection with sensitization to the hapten diphenylcyclopropenone (DPC). The rearrangement links TRBV20-1 to TRBJ2-7, with 8 bases fitting TRBD1. The clonotype comes from a woman aged 40 to 50 with alopecia areata. Some clones in this sample may be carry-over from other donors' samples. This chain's CDR3 is CSARDRVGAYEQYF. CDR3 nucleotide sequence: TGCAGTGCTAGGGACAGGGTAGGAGCCTACGAGCAGTACTTC.